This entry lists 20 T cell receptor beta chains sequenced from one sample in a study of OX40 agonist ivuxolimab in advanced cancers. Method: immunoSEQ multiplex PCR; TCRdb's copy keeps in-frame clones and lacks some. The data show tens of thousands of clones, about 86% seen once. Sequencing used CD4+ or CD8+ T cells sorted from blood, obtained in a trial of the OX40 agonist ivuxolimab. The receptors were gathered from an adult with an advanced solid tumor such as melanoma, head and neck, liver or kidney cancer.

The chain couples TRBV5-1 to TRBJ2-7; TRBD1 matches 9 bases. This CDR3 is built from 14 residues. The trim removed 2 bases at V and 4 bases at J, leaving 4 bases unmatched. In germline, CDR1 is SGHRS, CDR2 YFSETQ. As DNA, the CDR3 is TGCGCCAGCAGCTTAGGGGACAGGGTTTACGAGCAGTACTTC. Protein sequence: CASSLGDRVYEQYF.

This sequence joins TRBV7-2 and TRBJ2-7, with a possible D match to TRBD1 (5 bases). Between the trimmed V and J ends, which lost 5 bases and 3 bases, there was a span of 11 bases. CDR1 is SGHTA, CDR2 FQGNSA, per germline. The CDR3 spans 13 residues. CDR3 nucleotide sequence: TGTGCCAGCAGCCCGCAGGGAAACTACGAGCAGTACTTC. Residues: CASSPQGNYEQYF.

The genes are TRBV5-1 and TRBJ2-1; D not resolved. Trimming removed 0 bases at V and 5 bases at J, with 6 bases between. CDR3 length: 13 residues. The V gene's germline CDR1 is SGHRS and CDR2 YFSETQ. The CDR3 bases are TGCGCCAGCAGCTTGGGACCAAACAATGAGCAGTTCTTC. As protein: CASSLGPNNEQFF. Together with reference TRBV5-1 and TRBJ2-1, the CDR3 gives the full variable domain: KAGVTQTPRYLIKTRGQQVTLSCSPISGHRSVSWYQQTPGQGLQFLFEYFSETQRNKGNFPGRFSGRQFSNSRSEMNVSTLELGDSALYLCASSLGPNNEQFFGPGTRLTVL.

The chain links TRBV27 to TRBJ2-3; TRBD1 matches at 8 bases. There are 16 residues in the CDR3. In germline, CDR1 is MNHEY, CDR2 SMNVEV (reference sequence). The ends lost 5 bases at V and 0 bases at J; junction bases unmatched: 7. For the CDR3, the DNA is TGTGCCAGCAGTCTCCGGACAGGGATTAGCACAGATACGCAGTATTTT. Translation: CASSLRTGISTDTQYF.

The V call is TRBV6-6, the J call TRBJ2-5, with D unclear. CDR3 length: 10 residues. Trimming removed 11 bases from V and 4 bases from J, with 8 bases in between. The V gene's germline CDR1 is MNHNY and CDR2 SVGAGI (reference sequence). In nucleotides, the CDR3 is TGTGCCGGCCCCCCAGAGACCCAGTACTTC. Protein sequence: CAGPPETQYF.

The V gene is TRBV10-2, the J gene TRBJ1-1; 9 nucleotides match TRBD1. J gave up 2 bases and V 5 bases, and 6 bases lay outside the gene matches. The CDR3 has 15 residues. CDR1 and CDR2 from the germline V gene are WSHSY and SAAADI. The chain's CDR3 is CASSTTGQGNTEAFF. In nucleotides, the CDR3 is TGCGCCAGCAGTACTACGGGACAGGGCAACACTGAAGCTTTCTTT.

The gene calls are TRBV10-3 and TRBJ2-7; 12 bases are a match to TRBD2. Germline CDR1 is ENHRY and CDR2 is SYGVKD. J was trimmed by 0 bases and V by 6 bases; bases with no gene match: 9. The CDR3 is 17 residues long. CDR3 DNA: TGTGCCATCAGCCGAGGGCTAGCGGGGGGGACCTCCTACGAGCAGTACTTC. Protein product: CAISRGLAGGTSYEQYF.

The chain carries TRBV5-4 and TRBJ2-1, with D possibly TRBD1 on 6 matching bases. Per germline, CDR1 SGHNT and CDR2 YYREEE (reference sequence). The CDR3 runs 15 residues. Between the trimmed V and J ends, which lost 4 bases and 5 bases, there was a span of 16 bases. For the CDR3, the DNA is TGTGCCAGCAGCCGAAATGCAGGGGTCAACAATGAGCAGTTCTTC. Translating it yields CASSRNAGVNNEQFF.

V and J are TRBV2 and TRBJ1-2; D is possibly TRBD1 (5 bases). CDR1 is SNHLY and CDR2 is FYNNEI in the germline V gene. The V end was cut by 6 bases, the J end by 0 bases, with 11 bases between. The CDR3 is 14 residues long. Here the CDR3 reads CASRAREANYGYTF. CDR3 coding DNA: TGTGCCAGCAGAGCCAGGGAAGCTAACTATGGCTACACCTTC.

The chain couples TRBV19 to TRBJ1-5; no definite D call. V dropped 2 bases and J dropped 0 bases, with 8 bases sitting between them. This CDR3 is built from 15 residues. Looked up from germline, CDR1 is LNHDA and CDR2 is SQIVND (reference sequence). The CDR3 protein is CASSITRRSNQPQHF. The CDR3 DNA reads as TGTGCCAGTAGTATAACGCGTCGTAGCAATCAGCCCCAGCATTTT. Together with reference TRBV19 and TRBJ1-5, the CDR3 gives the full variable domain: DGGITQSPKYLFRKEGQNVTLSCEQNLNHDAMYWYRQDPGQGLRLIYYSQIVNDFQKGDIAEGYSVSREKKESFPLTVTSAQKNPTAFYLCASSITRRSNQPQHFGDGTRLSIL.

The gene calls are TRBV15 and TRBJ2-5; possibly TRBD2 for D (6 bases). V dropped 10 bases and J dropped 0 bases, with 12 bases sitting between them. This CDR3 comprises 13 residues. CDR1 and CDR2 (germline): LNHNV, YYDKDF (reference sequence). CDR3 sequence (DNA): TGTGCCATAGGGAGGCCCTACCAAGAGACCCAGTACTTC. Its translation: CAIGRPYQETQYF.

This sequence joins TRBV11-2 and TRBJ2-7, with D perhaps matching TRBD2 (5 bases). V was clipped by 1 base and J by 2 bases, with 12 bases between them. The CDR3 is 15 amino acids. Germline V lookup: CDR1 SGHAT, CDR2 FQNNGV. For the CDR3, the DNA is TGTGCCAGCAGCTTAGTTGGCGGACTTCCCTACGAGCAGTACTTC. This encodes CASSLVGGLPYEQYF.

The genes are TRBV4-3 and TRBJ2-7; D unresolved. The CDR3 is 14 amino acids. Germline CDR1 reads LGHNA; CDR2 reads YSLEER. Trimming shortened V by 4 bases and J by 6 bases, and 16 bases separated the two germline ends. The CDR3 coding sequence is TGCGCCAGCAGCCGCCCTGGTCCTACGTGCGAGCAGTACTTC. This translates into CASSRPGPTCEQYF.

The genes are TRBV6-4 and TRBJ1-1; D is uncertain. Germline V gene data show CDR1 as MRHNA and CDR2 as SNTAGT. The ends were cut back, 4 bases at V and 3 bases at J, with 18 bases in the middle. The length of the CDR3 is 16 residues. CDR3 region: CASSGRTPPPHTEAFF. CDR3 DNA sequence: TGTGCCAGCAGTGGTCGGACGCCCCCGCCGCACACTGAAGCTTTCTTT.

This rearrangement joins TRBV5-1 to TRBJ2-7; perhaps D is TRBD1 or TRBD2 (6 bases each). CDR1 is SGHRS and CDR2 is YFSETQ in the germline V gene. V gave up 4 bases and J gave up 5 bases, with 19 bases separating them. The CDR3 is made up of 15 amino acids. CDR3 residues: CASSKEGAQGNEQYF. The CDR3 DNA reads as TGCGCCAGCAGCAAGGAGGGAGCTCAGGGGAACGAGCAGTACTTC.

As DNA, the CDR3 is TGTGCCAGCAGCCAGGACCGTGACCTGAACACTGAAGCTTTCTTT. It encodes CASSQDRDLNTEAFF. The chain combines TRBV5-4 with TRBJ1-1, with D uncertain. The CDR3 covers 15 residues. The germline V gene has CDR1 SGHNT and CDR2 YYREEE (reference sequence). V lost 4 bases and J 0 bases, leaving 13 bases between the germline ends.

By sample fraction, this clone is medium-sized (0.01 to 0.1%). The CDR3 sequence is CASSQRLSSSYNEQFF. In DNA form, the CDR3 reads TGTGCCAGCAGCCAAAGACTGTCGAGCTCCTACAATGAGCAGTTCTTC. The V gene is TRBV5-4, the J gene TRBJ2-1; D gene unclear. This CDR3 comprises 16 residues. Germline V CDR1 and CDR2: SGHNT, YYREEE (reference sequence). Trimming pared 4 bases from V and 0 bases from J, leaving 14 bases between.

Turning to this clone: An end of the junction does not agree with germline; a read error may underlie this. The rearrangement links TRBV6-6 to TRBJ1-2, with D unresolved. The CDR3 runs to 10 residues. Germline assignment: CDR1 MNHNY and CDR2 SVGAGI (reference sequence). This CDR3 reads CASSGPESAF. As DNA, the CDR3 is TGTGCCAGCAGCGGTCCCGAATCGGCCTTC.

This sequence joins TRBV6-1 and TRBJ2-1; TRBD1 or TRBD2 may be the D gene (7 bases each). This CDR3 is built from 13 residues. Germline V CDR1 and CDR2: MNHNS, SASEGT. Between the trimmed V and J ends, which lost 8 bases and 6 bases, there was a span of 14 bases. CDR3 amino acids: CASQGGQTNEQFF. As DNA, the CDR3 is TGTGCCAGCCAGGGGGGGCAGACCAATGAGCAGTTCTTC.

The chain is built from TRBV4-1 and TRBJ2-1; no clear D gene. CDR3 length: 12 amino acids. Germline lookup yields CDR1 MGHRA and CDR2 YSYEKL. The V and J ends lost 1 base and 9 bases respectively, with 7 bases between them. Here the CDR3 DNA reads TGCGCCAGCAGCCAAGGGCTTGGTGAGCAGTTCTTC. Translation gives CASSQGLGEQFF.